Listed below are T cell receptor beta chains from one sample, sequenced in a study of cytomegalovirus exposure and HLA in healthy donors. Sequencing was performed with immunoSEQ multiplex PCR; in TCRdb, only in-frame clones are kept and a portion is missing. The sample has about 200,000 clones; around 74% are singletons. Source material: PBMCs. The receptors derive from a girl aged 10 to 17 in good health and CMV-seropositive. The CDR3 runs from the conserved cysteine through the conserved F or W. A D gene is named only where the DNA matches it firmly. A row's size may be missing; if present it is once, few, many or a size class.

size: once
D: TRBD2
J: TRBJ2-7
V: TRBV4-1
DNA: TGCGCCAGCAGTCTCTCCGGCGCGGGGGACTACGAGCAGTACTTC
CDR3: CASSLSGAGDYEQYF

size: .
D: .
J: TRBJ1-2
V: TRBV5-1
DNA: TGCGCCAGCAGCTGGGAGGGCGCGCAAGGCTACACCTTC
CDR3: CASSWEGAQGYTF

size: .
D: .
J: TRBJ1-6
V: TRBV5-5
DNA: TGTGCCAGCAACGACAGAGTTTCTTATGGTTCACCCCTCCACTTT
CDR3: CASNDRVSYGSPLHF

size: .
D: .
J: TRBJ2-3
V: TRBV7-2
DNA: TGTGCCAGCAGCTTAGCGGGACTAGATACGCAGTATTTT
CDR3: CASSLAGLDTQYF

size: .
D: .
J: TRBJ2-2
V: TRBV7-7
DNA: TGTGCCAGCAGCTACCAGCGCACCGGGGAGCTGTTTTTT
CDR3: CASSYQRTGELFF

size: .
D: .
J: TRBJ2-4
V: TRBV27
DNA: TGTGCCAGCAGCCCACAGGGAGGGGGAAACATTCAGTACTTC
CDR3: CASSPQGGGNIQYF

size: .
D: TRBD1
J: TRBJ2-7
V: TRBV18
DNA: TGTGCCAGCTCACCGGACAGGACCTACGAGCAGTACTTC
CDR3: CASSPDRTYEQYF

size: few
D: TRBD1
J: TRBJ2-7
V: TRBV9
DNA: TGTGCCAGCAGCAGCAGGGGGCACGGGGACGAGCAGTACTTC
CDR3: CASSSRGHGDEQYF

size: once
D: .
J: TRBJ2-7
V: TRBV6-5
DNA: TGTGCCAGCAGTTACCGTTCCTACGAGCAGTACTTC
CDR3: CASSYRSYEQYF

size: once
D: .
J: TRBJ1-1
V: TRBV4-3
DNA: TGCGCCAGCAGCCTTGCGGCCATGAAGAACACTGAAGCTTTCTTT
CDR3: CASSLAAMKNTEAFF

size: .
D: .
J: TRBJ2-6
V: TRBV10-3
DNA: TGTGCCATCAGTGAACAGGCTCCTGGGGCCAACGTCCTGACTTTC
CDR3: CAISEQAPGANVLTF

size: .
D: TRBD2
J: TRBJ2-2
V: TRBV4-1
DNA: TGCGCCAGCAGCCGGGGGGGTTTAAGGTTTACCGGGGAGCTGTTTTTT
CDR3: CASSRGGLRFTGELFF

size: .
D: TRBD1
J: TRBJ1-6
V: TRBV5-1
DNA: TGCGCCAGCCAGGGGACAGGGGGCCAATCACCCCTCCACTTT
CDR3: CASQGTGGQSPLHF

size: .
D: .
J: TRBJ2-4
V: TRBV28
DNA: TGTGCCAGCAGTAAACAGGCGGCACTAAACATTCAGTACTTC
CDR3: CASSKQAALNIQYF

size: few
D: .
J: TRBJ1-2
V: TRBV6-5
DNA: TGTGCCAGCAGTTACTCCGATGGGAGCTATGGCTACACCTTC
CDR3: CASSYSDGSYGYTF

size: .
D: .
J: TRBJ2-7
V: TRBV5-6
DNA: TGTGCCAGCAGCCGAACAGGGAAGGACTACGAGCAGTACTTC
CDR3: CASSRTGKDYEQYF

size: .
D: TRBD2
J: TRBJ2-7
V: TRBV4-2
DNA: TGTGCCAGCAGCCAAGATCACGGGACTACTGACGAGCAGTACTTC
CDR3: CASSQDHGTTDEQYF

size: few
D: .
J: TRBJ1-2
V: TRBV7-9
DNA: TGTGCCAGCAGCTCCTCAGGGTTTTATGGCTACACCTTC
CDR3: CASSSSGFYGYTF

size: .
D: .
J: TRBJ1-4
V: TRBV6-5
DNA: TGTGCCAACCCATCCGGGACTTCCGAAAAACTGTTTTTT
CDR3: CANPSGTSEKLFF

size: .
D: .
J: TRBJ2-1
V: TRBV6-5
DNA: TGTGCCAGCAGTTATATCGGTACCAATGAGCAGTTCTTC
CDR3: CASSYIGTNEQFF

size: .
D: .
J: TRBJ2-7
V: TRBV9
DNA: TGTGCCAGCAGTGAAGGGGGAACGGGCCTTCGGGAGCAGTACTTC
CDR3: CASSEGGTGLREQYF

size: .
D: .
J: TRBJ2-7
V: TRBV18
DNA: TGTGCCAGCTCACCCCCAGGACAGACCTACGAGCAGTACTTC
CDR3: CASSPPGQTYEQYF

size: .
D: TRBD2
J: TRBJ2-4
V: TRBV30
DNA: TGTGCCTGGAGTGTCCCGGGACTAGTCATTCAGTACTTC
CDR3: CAWSVPGLVIQYF

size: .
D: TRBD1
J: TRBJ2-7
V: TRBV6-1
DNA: TGTGCCAGCAGTGACGCGGGACAGGGCTCCTACGAGCAGTACTTC
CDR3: CASSDAGQGSYEQYF

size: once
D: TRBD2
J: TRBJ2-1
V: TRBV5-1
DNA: TGCGCCAGCAGCATTTGGCCGGACGCGGGGGACTACAATGAGCAGTTCTTC
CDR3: CASSIWPDAGDYNEQFF

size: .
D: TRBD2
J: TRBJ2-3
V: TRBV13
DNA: TGTGCCAGCAGCTTAGGTTACGGGACTAGCGGGGGGGCGACCGATACGCAGTATTTT
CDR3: CASSLGYGTSGGATDTQYF